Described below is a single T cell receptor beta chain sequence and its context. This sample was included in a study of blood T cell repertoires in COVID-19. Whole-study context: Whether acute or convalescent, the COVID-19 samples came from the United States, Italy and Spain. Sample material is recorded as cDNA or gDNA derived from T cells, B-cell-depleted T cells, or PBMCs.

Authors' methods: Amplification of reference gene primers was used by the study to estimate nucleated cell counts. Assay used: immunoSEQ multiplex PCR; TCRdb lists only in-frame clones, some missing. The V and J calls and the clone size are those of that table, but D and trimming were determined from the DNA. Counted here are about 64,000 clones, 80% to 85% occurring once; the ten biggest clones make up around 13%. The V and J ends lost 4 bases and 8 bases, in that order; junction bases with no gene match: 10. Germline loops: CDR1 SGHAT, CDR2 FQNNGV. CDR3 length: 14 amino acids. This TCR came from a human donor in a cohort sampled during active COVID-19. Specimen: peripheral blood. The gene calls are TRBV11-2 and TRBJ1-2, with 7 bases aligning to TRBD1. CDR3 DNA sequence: TGTGCCAGCAGCTCCACAGGGGTCCTCAAGGGCTACACCTTC. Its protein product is CASSSTGVLKGYTF.